These T cell receptor beta chains were read from a single sample in a study of T cells in Graves' hyperthyroidism and ophthalmopathy. TCRdb ran MiXCR on the multiplex PCR reads and lists one entry per CDR3 protein. The top ten hold 28% of the sample, which has around 350,000 distinct CDR3 sequences, more than 15% seen once. Sequencing used blood. The receptor set was obtained from a woman aged 18-29 years with Graves' hyperthyroidism that later progressed to Graves' ophthalmopathy. Each CDR3 is given with its conserved first and last residue. D genes are given only for firm matches. Size is stated for part of the rows, as once, few or many counts, or as a class when the clone is expanded.

>TRBV7-8|many|.|TRBJ1-5
CASSLARDRNQPQHF
TGTGCCAGCAGCTTAGCGCGTGACAGGAATCAGCCCCAGCATTTT
>TRBV20-1|many|TRBD2|TRBJ2-5
CSAREPSGSTETQYF
TGCAGTGCCAGAGAGCCTAGCGGGAGCACAGAGACCCAGTACTTC
>TRBV12-3/TRBV12-4|few|TRBD1|TRBJ1-1
CASSRTGRGTEAFF
TGTGCCAGCAGCCGGACAGGGAGAGGCACTGAAGCTTTCTTT
>TRBV5-1|many|.|TRBJ2-7
CASSFESLYEQYF
TGCGCCAGCAGCTTTGAATCTCTCTACGAGCAGTACTTC
>TRBV11-3|.|.|TRBJ2-1
CASSLEGIGNEQFF
TGTGCCAGCAGCTTAGAGGGCATCGGCAATGAGCAGTTCTTC
>TRBV2|many|TRBD2|TRBJ2-1
CASSEWRASGGDEQFF
TGTGCCAGCAGTGAGTGGAGGGCTAGCGGGGGTGATGAGCAGTTCTTC
>TRBV28|.|TRBD2|TRBJ2-7
CASSPGGLASYEQYF
TGTGCCAGCAGCCCTGGGGGACTAGCGTCTTACGAGCAGTACTTC
>TRBV27|few|.|TRBJ2-5
CASSLGLGGGTQYF
TGTGCCAGCAGTTTAGGATTGGGTGGGGGGACCCAGTACTTC
>TRBV14|many|TRBD2|TRBJ2-3
CASSHIREGHTDTQYF
TGTGCCAGCAGCCATATCCGGGAGGGCCACACAGATACGCAGTATTTT
>TRBV9|few|TRBD2|TRBJ2-1
CASSVKTSGVINEQFF
TGTGCCAGCAGCGTCAAAACTAGCGGGGTTATCAATGAGCAGTTCTTC
>TRBV7-8|many|TRBD1|TRBJ2-7
CASSQSRGFLYEQYF
TGTGCCAGCAGCCAAAGCAGGGGGTTCTTATACGAGCAGTACTTC
>TRBV4-1|.|TRBD1|TRBJ1-5
CASSQDGTVQPQHF
TGCGCCAGCAGCCAAGATGGGACAGTTCAGCCCCAGCATTTT
>TRBV7-2|many|.|TRBJ1-2
CASSNDNIPGYTF
TGTGCCAGCAGCAACGACAACATTCCCGGCTACACCTTC
>TRBV7-2|many|TRBD1|TRBJ2-1
CASSLEGTGGFNEQFF
TGTGCCAGCAGCTTAGAAGGGACAGGGGGCTTTAATGAGCAGTTCTTC
>TRBV20-1|many|.|TRBJ2-1
CSASELGSEINEQFF
TGCAGTGCCAGCGAACTAGGTTCCGAGATTAATGAGCAGTTCTTC
>TRBV2|many|TRBD1|TRBJ2-1
CASKGDRGGGSSYNEQFF
TGTGCCAGCAAAGGGGACAGGGGTGGCGGGAGCTCCTACAATGAGCAGTTCTTC
>TRBV27|.|TRBD1|TRBJ2-7
CASSLTTGGRTYEQYF
TGTGCCAGCAGTTTGACCACAGGGGGTCGGACCTACGAGCAGTACTTC
>TRBV28|many|.|TRBJ2-7
CASSPGGATTYEQYF
TGTGCCAGCAGTCCCGGGGGCGCTACGACGTACGAGCAGTACTTC
>TRBV4-1|few|TRBD2|TRBJ2-7
CASSQDWGGRAREQYF
TGCGCCAGCAGCCAAGATTGGGGCGGGAGGGCCCGTGAGCAGTACTTC
>TRBV3-1|many|.|TRBJ2-2
CASSRDGTHRELFF
TGTGCCAGCAGCCGGGACGGGACCCACCGGGAGCTGTTTTTT
>TRBV5-1|many|TRBD2|TRBJ2-7
CASSEGLAGAEQYF
TGCGCCAGCAGCGAAGGACTAGCGGGAGCCGAGCAGTACTTC
>TRBV14|few|.|TRBJ2-3
CASSRDRGTSLDTQYF
TGTGCCAGCAGCAGAGACAGGGGGACTAGCCTAGATACGCAGTATTTT
>TRBV5-1|many|.|TRBJ1-1
CASRPGDSNTEAFF
TGCGCCAGCAGACCAGGGGACTCGAACACTGAAGCTTTCTTT
>TRBV6-5|.|TRBD1|TRBJ2-2
CASSIQGPNTGELFF
TGTGCCAGCAGTATACAGGGGCCGAACACCGGGGAGCTGTTTTTT
>TRBV12-3/TRBV12-4|.|.|TRBJ1-5
CASTLGGQPQHF
TGTGCCAGCACTCTGGGGGGTCAGCCCCAGCATTTT
>TRBV7-9|many|.|TRBJ2-3
CASSPRNHNTDTQYF
TGTGCCAGCAGCCCCCGGAACCACAACACAGATACGCAGTATTTT
>TRBV19|.|.|TRBJ1-5
CASREQLNQPQHF
TGTGCCAGTAGAGAACAGCTCAATCAGCCCCAGCATTTT
>TRBV12-3/TRBV12-4|many|TRBD1|TRBJ2-7
CASSPRTGKIHEQYF
TGTGCCAGCAGTCCCCGGACAGGGAAGATTCACGAGCAGTACTTC
>TRBV27|many|.|TRBJ1-4
CASSATGIHNEKLFF
TGTGCCAGCAGTGCCACCGGCATCCACAATGAAAAACTGTTTTTT
>TRBV5-4|.|TRBD1|TRBJ2-7
CASSLRTGGYEQYF
TGTGCCAGCAGCTTGCGGACAGGGGGCTACGAGCAGTACTTC
>TRBV20-1|many|.|TRBJ2-3
CSAMWGPDTQYF
TGCAGTGCTATGTGGGGGCCAGATACGCAGTATTTT
>TRBV14|many|.|TRBJ1-5
CASSHQDNQPQHF
TGTGCCAGCAGCCATCAGGACAATCAGCCCCAGCATTTT
>TRBV19|few|.|TRBJ2-7
CASSISEGVIYEQYF
TGTGCCAGTAGTATATCGGAGGGGGTGATATACGAGCAGTACTTC
>TRBV29-1|many|.|TRBJ2-3
CSVGRATRADTQYF
TGCAGCGTTGGTAGGGCTACGCGGGCAGATACGCAGTATTTT
>TRBV6-1|few|TRBD1|TRBJ1-5
CASSFPGGGQPQHF
TGTGCCAGCAGTTTTCCAGGGGGAGGTCAGCCCCAGCATTTT
>TRBV2|many|.|TRBJ2-7
CASSPSPYEQYF
TGTGCCAGCAGCCCATCGCCCTACGAGCAGTACTTC
>TRBV5-5|many|TRBD1|TRBJ2-7
CASSPDRGFIYEQYF
TGTGCCAGCAGCCCGGACAGGGGATTTATCTACGAGCAGTACTTC
>TRBV7-8|many|TRBD2|TRBJ2-1
CASSLSLAGDNEQFF
TGTGCCAGCAGCTTAAGTCTGGCGGGAGACAATGAGCAGTTCTTC
>TRBV20-1|many|.|TRBJ1-5
CSAPDVSNQPQHF
TGCAGTGCGCCGGACGTTAGCAATCAGCCCCAGCATTTT
>TRBV11-2|.|.|TRBJ2-3
CASSPALGTDTQYF
TGTGCCAGCAGTCCGGCCTTGGGTACAGATACGCAGTATTTT
>TRBV15|.|TRBD2|TRBJ2-5
CATSLGGEGSRETQYF
TGTGCCACCAGCCTCGGGGGGGAGGGCTCCCGAGAGACCCAGTACTTC
>TRBV7-8|.|.|TRBJ2-5
CASSLNPSGLAQETQYF
TGTGCCAGCAGCTTAAACCCTTCGGGGTTAGCACAAGAGACCCAGTACTTC